This is a list of T cell receptor beta chains from one sample in a study of shared clonotypes between healthy human individuals. The data were produced by immunoSEQ multiplex PCR, yet TCRdb's version contains in-frame clones alone and is incomplete. The sample consists of 1.5 million to 2.5 million clones, just under 95% of them appearing once. The source material was naive CD8+ T cells sorted from blood. These receptors were taken from a man aged 18 to 30 in good health. Both conserved end residues are part of each CDR3. The D gene is left open where the match is weak. Size is omitted from some rows. Given values are once, few, many or a class for expanded clones.

CDR3nt: TGTGCCAGCAGTTATTTCTCAGGGGACTATGGCTACACCTTC; CDR3aa: CASSYFSGDYGYTF; v_gene: TRBV6-5; d_gene: -; abundance: once; j_gene: TRBJ1-2
CDR3nt: TGTGCCAGCAGCTGGGGGAGCTCCTATAATTCACCCCTCCACTTT; CDR3aa: CASSWGSSYNSPLHF; v_gene: TRBV13; d_gene: -; abundance: -; j_gene: TRBJ1-6
CDR3nt: TGTGCCAGCAGCCCGAGCGGATCGGACTACACCTTC; CDR3aa: CASSPSGSDYTF; v_gene: TRBV7-8; d_gene: -; abundance: -; j_gene: TRBJ1-2
CDR3nt: TGTGCCAGCAGCCTCCTACGGGGGACAGGCCCGAACGAGCAGTACTTC; CDR3aa: CASSLLRGTGPNEQYF; v_gene: TRBV11-2; d_gene: TRBD1; abundance: -; j_gene: TRBJ2-7
CDR3nt: TGTGCCTGGCAGGGGGGCGAGCAGTACTTC; CDR3aa: CAWQGGEQYF; v_gene: TRBV30; d_gene: -; abundance: -; j_gene: TRBJ2-7
CDR3nt: TGTGCCTGGAGTTTAGGGACAGGGAGCACTGAAGCTTTCTTT; CDR3aa: CAWSLGTGSTEAFF; v_gene: TRBV30; d_gene: TRBD1; abundance: once; j_gene: TRBJ1-1
CDR3nt: TGTGCCAGCAGCTTATTACAACCAGATACGCAGTATTTT; CDR3aa: CASSLLQPDTQYF; v_gene: TRBV7-9; d_gene: -; abundance: -; j_gene: TRBJ2-3
CDR3nt: TGTGCCAGCAGCCCCGGCCCCGGGACAGGGGTCTATGGCTACACCTTC; CDR3aa: CASSPGPGTGVYGYTF; v_gene: TRBV11-2; d_gene: TRBD1; abundance: -; j_gene: TRBJ1-2
CDR3nt: TGTGCCAGCAGCTTAGGCGTGGCGGGGAGAACCGGGGAGCTGTTTTTT; CDR3aa: CASSLGVAGRTGELFF; v_gene: TRBV13; d_gene: -; abundance: -; j_gene: TRBJ2-2
CDR3nt: TGTGCCATCAGTCACTACGAGGACAGCCCCTATGGCTACACCTTC; CDR3aa: CAISHYEDSPYGYTF; v_gene: TRBV10-3; d_gene: -; abundance: -; j_gene: TRBJ1-2
CDR3nt: TGTGCCAGCAGCGTAGGGGGCGGGAGGAGCGAGCAGTACTTC; CDR3aa: CASSVGGGRSEQYF; v_gene: TRBV9; d_gene: TRBD2; abundance: -; j_gene: TRBJ2-7
CDR3nt: TGTGCCAGCAGTTACACTTTCACAGATACGCAGTATTTT; CDR3aa: CASSYTFTDTQYF; v_gene: TRBV6-6; d_gene: -; abundance: -; j_gene: TRBJ2-3
CDR3nt: TGTGCCAGCAGCTCCGCCACTAGCGGGCCCCAAGAGACCCAGTACTTC; CDR3aa: CASSSATSGPQETQYF; v_gene: TRBV7-9; d_gene: TRBD2; abundance: -; j_gene: TRBJ2-5
CDR3nt: TGTGCCAGCAGCTTCGTCAACGGAGGGAACACTGAAGCTTTCTTT; CDR3aa: CASSFVNGGNTEAFF; v_gene: TRBV5-6; d_gene: -; abundance: -; j_gene: TRBJ1-1
CDR3nt: TGTGCCAGCAGTGAAAAGGAAGGAGGCAGGGGTCTTTCCTACGAGCAGTACTTC; CDR3aa: CASSEKEGGRGLSYEQYF; v_gene: TRBV6-1; d_gene: -; abundance: -; j_gene: TRBJ2-7
CDR3nt: TGTGCCAGCAGCTTAGTGGCTAGCGGGAGTTCCTACAATGAGCAGTTCTTC; CDR3aa: CASSLVASGSSYNEQFF; v_gene: TRBV11-2; d_gene: TRBD2; abundance: -; j_gene: TRBJ2-1
CDR3nt: TGTGCCAGCAGTCCGAGACAGGACAATCAGCCCCAGCATTTT; CDR3aa: CASSPRQDNQPQHF; v_gene: TRBV6-1; d_gene: -; abundance: -; j_gene: TRBJ1-5
CDR3nt: TGCGCCAGCAGCCAAGGGGGGATGGAGGGGAGATCGGAGGGTCCTTACGAGCAGTACTTC; CDR3aa: CASSQGGMEGRSEGPYEQYF; v_gene: TRBV4-3; d_gene: -; abundance: -; j_gene: TRBJ2-7
CDR3nt: TGTGCCAGCAGCTTGGGACAGGGAGCTTACAATGAGCAGTTCTTC; CDR3aa: CASSLGQGAYNEQFF; v_gene: TRBV5-6; d_gene: TRBD1; abundance: once; j_gene: TRBJ2-1
CDR3nt: TGTGCCAGCAGCGTGGACCCGAATGAGCAGTTCTTC; CDR3aa: CASSVDPNEQFF; v_gene: TRBV9; d_gene: -; abundance: -; j_gene: TRBJ2-1
CDR3nt: TGTGCCAGCGGGCTCGGCCCCACGTGGCCCCAGCATTTT; CDR3aa: CASGLGPTWPQHF; v_gene: TRBV27; d_gene: -; abundance: -; j_gene: TRBJ1-5
CDR3nt: TGTGCCAGCAGCCCCCAGCCGGAGGACAAATACCAAGAGACCCAGTACTTC; CDR3aa: CASSPQPEDKYQETQYF; v_gene: TRBV7-9; d_gene: -; abundance: once; j_gene: TRBJ2-5
CDR3nt: TGTGCCAGCAGTGAAATAGGCGGGGGGGTAACAGATACGCAGTATTTT; CDR3aa: CASSEIGGGVTDTQYF; v_gene: TRBV6-1; d_gene: TRBD2; abundance: -; j_gene: TRBJ2-3
CDR3nt: TGTGCCACCCACTGGCTAGCGGGAGCCTTGGAGACCCAGTACTTC; CDR3aa: CATHWLAGALETQYF; v_gene: TRBV2; d_gene: TRBD2; abundance: -; j_gene: TRBJ2-5
CDR3nt: TGCGCCAGCACCCTCACCCAGGGATCTGAAGCTTTCTTT; CDR3aa: CASTLTQGSEAFF; v_gene: TRBV4-3; d_gene: -; abundance: -; j_gene: TRBJ1-1
CDR3nt: TGTGCCAGCAGCTTGGCCCTCGGGGCCAACGAGCAGTACTTC; CDR3aa: CASSLALGANEQYF; v_gene: TRBV5-5; d_gene: -; abundance: -; j_gene: TRBJ2-7
CDR3nt: TGTGCCAGCAGCTTTAGCGCAGGGGGCGCGATTGGCTACACCTTC; CDR3aa: CASSFSAGGAIGYTF; v_gene: TRBV5-4; d_gene: TRBD1; abundance: -; j_gene: TRBJ1-2
CDR3nt: TGTGCCAGCAGCCAAGAGAGGGCGGGTAGCAATCAGCCCCAGCATTTT; CDR3aa: CASSQERAGSNQPQHF; v_gene: TRBV4-2; d_gene: -; abundance: -; j_gene: TRBJ1-5
CDR3nt: TGCGCCAGCAGCCTAGAGACTAGCGGGAGCTACGAGCAGTACTTC; CDR3aa: CASSLETSGSYEQYF; v_gene: TRBV4-1; d_gene: TRBD2; abundance: -; j_gene: TRBJ2-7
CDR3nt: TGTGCCAGCAGCCTCGGGAAACTAGCGGGGCCCAGCTCCTACAATGAGCAGTTCTTC; CDR3aa: CASSLGKLAGPSSYNEQFF; v_gene: TRBV14; d_gene: TRBD2; abundance: -; j_gene: TRBJ2-1
CDR3nt: TGTGCCAGCAGCCCAGATGGGACAGGGCTTAGCACAGATACGCAGTATTTT; CDR3aa: CASSPDGTGLSTDTQYF; v_gene: TRBV9; d_gene: TRBD1; abundance: -; j_gene: TRBJ2-3
CDR3nt: TGTGCCAGCAGATACAGGCGGGGGGCGAACACTGAAGCTTTCTTT; CDR3aa: CASRYRRGANTEAFF; v_gene: TRBV6-5; d_gene: -; abundance: -; j_gene: TRBJ1-1
CDR3nt: TGTGCCTGGAGTGTGATGACAGGACCCTACGAGCAGTACTTC; CDR3aa: CAWSVMTGPYEQYF; v_gene: TRBV30; d_gene: -; abundance: -; j_gene: TRBJ2-7
CDR3nt: TGTGCCAGCAGTGAAGCGCCGTATGGCTCCAATCAGCCCCAGCATTTT; CDR3aa: CASSEAPYGSNQPQHF; v_gene: TRBV6-1; d_gene: -; abundance: -; j_gene: TRBJ1-5
CDR3nt: TGTGCCAGAAGCCCCTTAACCGGGACAGGGGGCTACGAGCAGTACTTC; CDR3aa: CARSPLTGTGGYEQYF; v_gene: TRBV5-3; d_gene: TRBD1; abundance: -; j_gene: TRBJ2-7
CDR3nt: TGTGCCAGCAGCTTGTGGGGTTTGACCGAGACCCAGTACTTC; CDR3aa: CASSLWGLTETQYF; v_gene: TRBV5-5; d_gene: -; abundance: -; j_gene: TRBJ2-5
CDR3nt: TGTGCCAGCAGCTTAGGTGGGGCCAATCAGCCCCAGCATTTT; CDR3aa: CASSLGGANQPQHF; v_gene: TRBV7-9; d_gene: -; abundance: -; j_gene: TRBJ1-5
CDR3nt: TGTGCCAGCAGCCCCTATCTAGGGGGCTCCTACGAGCAGTACTTC; CDR3aa: CASSPYLGGSYEQYF; v_gene: TRBV7-9; d_gene: -; abundance: once; j_gene: TRBJ2-7
CDR3nt: TGTGCCATATCTGCGGAGGGGGAAAATTCACCCCTCCACTTT; CDR3aa: CAISAEGENSPLHF; v_gene: TRBV7-9; d_gene: -; abundance: -; j_gene: TRBJ1-6
CDR3nt: TGTGCCTTCAACCCCGGGACAGGGGCCTACGAGCAGTACTTC; CDR3aa: CAFNPGTGAYEQYF; v_gene: TRBV30; d_gene: TRBD1; abundance: -; j_gene: TRBJ2-7
CDR3nt: TGTGCCAGCAGCACCGAGGGCCACTCCTACAATGAGCAGTTCTTC; CDR3aa: CASSTEGHSYNEQFF; v_gene: TRBV7-8; d_gene: -; abundance: -; j_gene: TRBJ2-1
CDR3nt: TGTGCCAGCAGCTCGATATCGGGACCGACTGAAGCTTTCTTT; CDR3aa: CASSSISGPTEAFF; v_gene: TRBV7-2; d_gene: -; abundance: -; j_gene: TRBJ1-1